The next 22 T cell receptor beta chains were all read from a single sample in a study of sequential checkpoint blockade in melanoma. This sample's treatment: randomized to nivolumab then ipilimumab (arm A) or the reverse (arm B). Using immunoSEQ multiplex PCR, the repertoire was profiled, and TCRdb retains in-frame clones only, with some absent. The sample includes approximately 4,900 clones, 20% to 30% seen only once; the top ten take about 9%. Specimen: tumor tissue (inferred from file names), collected from a patient given nivolumab and ipilimumab in sequence. The receptors come from a human donor with melanoma.

This clone was observed at least ten times. The rearrangement links TRBV11-3 to TRBJ2-7; no clear D gene. Trimming took off 5 bases at V and 3 bases at J, with 20 bases between the two ends. This CDR3 contains 16 residues. Germline V CDR1 and CDR2: SGHNT, YENEEA. In DNA form, the CDR3 reads TGTGCCAGCAGCCGTGCTTTAGGCTCTAAGCTCTACGAGCAGTACTTC. Encoded protein: CASSRALGSKLYEQYF.

This chain connects TRBV28 to TRBJ2-5; D unclear. V was cut by 2 bases and J by 5 bases, with 9 bases left in between. The CDR3 contains 13 residues. CDR1 and CDR2 from the germline V gene are MDHEN and SYDVKM. CDR3 nucleotide sequence: TGTGCCAGCAGTTTACACTATGCGGAGACCCAGTACTTC. It encodes CASSLHYAETQYF.

This clone was observed a handful of times. The chain couples TRBV6-8 to TRBJ1-5; 7 positions match TRBD1. The trim removed 2 bases at V and 0 bases at J, leaving 10 bases unmatched. CDR1 and CDR2 (germline): MNHGY, SAAAGT. This CDR3 contains 18 residues. The CDR3 loop is CASSYRGLTLNSNQPQHF. CDR3 nucleotides: TGTGCCAGCAGTTACAGGGGGCTAACCTTAAATAGCAATCAGCCCCAGCATTTT.

This clone turned up a few times. V and J are TRBV11-3 and TRBJ2-3; D is unresolved. The V gene's germline CDR1 is SGHNT and CDR2 YENEEA. This CDR3 is built from 15 residues. The ends were cut back, 8 bases at V and 2 bases at J, with 17 bases in the middle. The chain's CDR3 is CASASAPRHTDTQYF. DNA of the CDR3: TGTGCCAGCGCTTCCGCCCCGCGCCACACAGATACGCAGTATTTT.

This clone was seen a single time. J is TRBJ2-2 and V is TRBV29-1; D might be TRBD2 (5 bases). V shed 2 bases and J shed 5 bases, with 12 bases lying between them. Germline loops: CDR1 SQVTM, CDR2 ANQGSEA. This CDR3 contains 14 residues. CDR3 protein: CSVELGVGTGELFF. CDR3 nucleotides: TGCAGCGTTGAATTGGGAGTAGGTACCGGGGAGCTGTTTTTT.

This clone was seen a handful of times. This chain connects TRBV28 to TRBJ1-4, with D hard to call. Germline values: CDR1 MDHEN, CDR2 SYDVKM. V was clipped by 5 bases and J by 0 bases, with 13 bases between them. This CDR3 has 16 amino acids. The CDR3 coding sequence is TGTGCCAGCAGTCACGCTTTGCTCGCAACTAATGAAAAACTGTTTTTT. It is translated as CASSHALLATNEKLFF.

In its sample, this clone ranks as medium-sized. The V gene is TRBV6-8, the J gene TRBJ2-2, with D possibly called TRBD1 or TRBD2 (5 bases each). Trimming took 5 bases from V and 2 from J, leaving 15 bases between them. The CDR3 covers 16 residues. In germline, CDR1 is MNHGY, CDR2 SAAAGT. The CDR3 loop is CASSPPGTANTGELFF. The CDR3 DNA follows: TGTGCCAGCAGTCCCCCCGGGACCGCAAACACCGGGGAGCTGTTTTTT.

This clone turned up a few times. The rearrangement joins TRBV28 to TRBJ2-1; TRBD1 matches 9 bases. Germline CDR1 is MDHEN and CDR2 is SYDVKM. The CDR3 contains 13 residues. Trimming removed 10 bases from V and 8 bases from J; junction bases left unmatched: 9. CDR3 sequence (DNA): TGTGCCATCAGACAGGGGGGGTTCGATGAGCAGTTCTTC. Translating it yields CAIRQGGFDEQFF.

This clone was picked up many times. This chain joins TRBV9 and TRBJ2-3, with 10 bases identical to TRBD2. V was clipped by 0 bases and J by 0 bases; unmatched bases: 7. Per germline, CDR1 SGDLS and CDR2 YYNGEE. This CDR3 contains 18 residues. The CDR3 nucleotides read TGTGCCAGCAGCGTAGCTCCGCAGACTAGCGGGAGCACAGATACGCAGTATTTT. It is translated as CASSVAPQTSGSTDTQYF. Full variable domain (rest looked up from reference TRBV9 and TRBJ2-3): DSGVTQTPKHLITATGQRVTLRCSPRSGDLSVYWYQQSLDQGLQFLIQYYNGEERAKGNILERFSAQQFPDLHSELNLSSLELGDSALYFCASSVAPQTSGSTDTQYFGPGTRLTVL.

This chain joins TRBV23-1 and TRBJ2-1, with D maybe TRBD2 (5 bases). TRBV23-1 is assigned to the ORF class and has an uncertain function. The CDR3 is made up of 13 amino acids. Between the trimmed V and J ends, which lost 7 bases and 4 bases, there was a span of 11 bases. CDR3 sequence (DNA): TGCGCCAGCACCCTGGGGAGATACAATGAGCAGTTCTTC. The encoded protein is CASTLGRYNEQFF.

The chain is built from TRBV6-8 and TRBJ1-2; perhaps TRBD1 as D (6 bases). Germline CDR1 reads MNHGY; CDR2 reads SAAAGT. The CDR3 is 13 amino acids. V was clipped by 9 bases and J by 7 bases, with 18 bases between them. This CDR3 is CARCPLGTLGYTF. CDR3 nucleotides: TGTGCCAGATGCCCGTTAGGGACACTTGGCTACACCTTC.

This clone was seen only a few times. CDR3 DNA: TGTGCCAGCAGCTCCTCAGGGGGAACTAGCACAGATACGCAGTATTTT. Encoded protein: CASSSSGGTSTDTQYF. V gene TRBV11-3 combines with J gene TRBJ2-3, with 7 bases that match TRBD1. The germline gives CDR1 SGHNT, CDR2 YENEEA. The V and J ends lost 4 bases and 0 bases, in that order; junction bases with no gene match: 7. CDR3 size: 16 residues.

This clone was recorded at least ten times. The chain joins TRBV7-2 to TRBJ2-2; no clear D. The V gene's germline CDR1 is SGHTA and CDR2 FQGNSA. Trimming removed 3 bases from V and 7 bases from J, with 9 bases in between. The CDR3 has 13 amino acids. The CDR3 is CASSFHLGGELFF. The DNA for the CDR3 is TGTGCCAGCAGCTTCCATTTGGGCGGGGAGCTGTTTTTT.

This clone came up a few times. The chain joins TRBV15 to TRBJ2-5; 9 nucleotides agree with TRBD2. Germline V CDR1 and CDR2: LNHNV, YYDKDF (reference sequence). V gave up 0 bases and J gave up 4 bases; unmatched junction bases: 9. This CDR3 is 17 amino acids long. As DNA, the CDR3 is TGTGCCACCAGCAGAGATCGAGTAGCGGGAGATGGAGAGACCCAGTACTTC. Amino acids: CATSRDRVAGDGETQYF. Using reference TRBV15 and TRBJ2-5 for the parts outside the CDR3, the full variable domain is DAMVIQNPRYQVTQFGKPVTLSCSQTLNHNVMYWYQQKSSQAPKLLFHYYDKDFNNEADTPDNFQSRRPNTSFCFLDIRSPGLGDTAMYLCATSRDRVAGDGETQYFGPGTRLLVL.

This clone has a handful of counts. This chain connects TRBV14 to TRBJ1-1, with D unclear. The CDR3 sequence is 13 residues long. Trimming removed 3 bases at V and 5 bases at J, with 10 bases between. CDR1 and CDR2 (germline): SGHDN, FVKESK. The chain's CDR3 is CASSQLESTEAFF. The DNA for the CDR3 is TGTGCCAGCAGCCAGCTGGAGTCAACTGAAGCTTTCTTT.

The CDR3 DNA is TGTGCCAGCAGGATACAGGGAAACACTGAAGCTTTCTTT. This codes for CASRIQGNTEAFF. The genes are TRBV28 and TRBJ1-1, with a possible D match to TRBD1 (6 bases). Germline loops: CDR1 MDHEN, CDR2 SYDVKM. CDR3 length equals 13 residues. Between the trimmed V and J ends, which lost 6 bases and 2 bases, there was a span of 10 bases.

The chain employs TRBV9 and TRBJ1-2, with 7 bases fitting TRBD1. Germline assignment: CDR1 SGDLS and CDR2 YYNGEE. V shed 4 bases and J 5 bases; nucleotides not matched to a gene: 11. This CDR3 is 15 amino acids long. The CDR3 loop reads CASSTERDRDYGYTF. The DNA for the CDR3 is TGTGCCAGCAGCACCGAACGGGACAGAGATTATGGCTACACCTTC. The complete variable domain, with remaining parts taken from reference TRBV9 and TRBJ1-2, reads DSGVTQTPKHLITATGQRVTLRCSPRSGDLSVYWYQQSLDQGLQFLIQYYNGEERAKGNILERFSAQQFPDLHSELNLSSLELGDSALYFCASSTERDRDYGYTFGSGTRLTVV.

By its share, this clone is medium-sized (0.01 to 0.1%). The chain has TRBV6-8 and TRBJ2-7, with 8 bases matching TRBD1. The CDR3 is made up of 13 amino acids. Looked up from germline, CDR1 is MNHGY and CDR2 is SAAAGT. The V gene end was trimmed by 6 bases and the J gene end by 3 bases; junction bases not matched to a gene: 4. This CDR3 is CASSSGQGYEQYF. The CDR3 DNA reads as TGTGCCAGCAGCTCCGGACAGGGCTACGAGCAGTACTTC.

This clone was detected a few times. The chain combines TRBV6-1 with TRBJ1-1; no clear D. Germline lookup yields CDR1 MNHNS and CDR2 SASEGT. V was clipped by 1 base and J by 0 bases, with 12 bases between them. This CDR3 comprises 16 residues. Here the CDR3 reads CASSEVQYPMNTEAFF. The DNA for the CDR3 is TGTGCCAGCAGTGAAGTTCAGTACCCGATGAACACTGAAGCTTTCTTT.

This clone occurred many times. V gene TRBV11-3 combines with J gene TRBJ1-2, with 10 bases aligning to TRBD1. V was pared by 4 bases and J by 6 bases, with 8 bases of the junction left unmatched. The CDR3 is made up of 15 amino acids. CDR1 is SGHNT and CDR2 is YENEEA in the germline V gene. CDR3 DNA: TGTGCCAGCAGCTCCGGACAGGGGGTGTCAAATGGCTACACCTTC. This sequence encodes CASSSGQGVSNGYTF.

The V and J genes are TRBV19 and TRBJ2-1, with 12 bases that match TRBD2. The ends lost 1 base at V and 0 bases at J; junction bases unmatched: 4. Germline V gene lookup returns CDR1 LNHDA and CDR2 SQIVND (reference sequence). CDR3 length: 18 residues. CDR3 DNA: TGTGCCAGTAGTATAGCGGGACTAGCGGGTCACTCCTACAATGAGCAGTTCTTC. This translates into CASSIAGLAGHSYNEQFF. The full variable domain, in which reference TRBV19 and TRBJ2-1 provide the parts outside the CDR3, is DGGITQSPKYLFRKEGQNVTLSCEQNLNHDAMYWYRQDPGQGLRLIYYSQIVNDFQKGDIAEGYSVSREKKESFPLTVTSAQKNPTAFYLCASSIAGLAGHSYNEQFFGPGTRLTVL.

CDR3 nucleotide sequence: TGTGCCATCAGTGAGGGGGGGCTAGGTTATGGCTACACCTTC. It yields the protein CAISEGGLGYGYTF. The chain couples TRBV10-3 to TRBJ1-2; tentatively, D is TRBD1 (6 bases). The germline V gene encodes CDR1 ENHRY and CDR2 SYGVKD. This CDR3 comprises 14 residues. Trimming shortened V by 2 bases and J by 5 bases, and 12 bases separated the two germline ends.